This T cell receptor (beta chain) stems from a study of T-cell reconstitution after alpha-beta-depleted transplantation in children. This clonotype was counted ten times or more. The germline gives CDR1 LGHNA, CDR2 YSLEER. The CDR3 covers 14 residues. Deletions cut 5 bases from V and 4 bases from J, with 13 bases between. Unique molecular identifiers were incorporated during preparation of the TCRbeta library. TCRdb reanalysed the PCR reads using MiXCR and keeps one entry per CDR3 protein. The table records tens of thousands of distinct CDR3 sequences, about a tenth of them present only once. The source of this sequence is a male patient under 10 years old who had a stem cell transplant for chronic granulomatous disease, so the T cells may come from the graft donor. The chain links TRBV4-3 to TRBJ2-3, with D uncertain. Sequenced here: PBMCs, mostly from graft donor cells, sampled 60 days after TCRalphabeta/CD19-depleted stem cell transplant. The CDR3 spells CASSSRWPADTQYF. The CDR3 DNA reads TGCGCCAGCAGCTCCCGGTGGCCGGCAGATACGCAGTATTTT.